Given below is one T cell receptor (beta chain) in context. Patients had received no treatment of any kind before thyroid surgery. TCRdb re-processed the PCR reads through MiXCR. The sample records approximately 6,000 clones, roughly 32% being singletons. V dropped 0 bases and J dropped 0 bases, with 18 bases sitting between them. Germline-derived CDR1 and CDR2 are SGHAT and FQNNGV. CDR3 length equals 19 residues. This sample is part of a study of metastatic and nonmetastatic thyroid tumors. V is TRBV11-2 and J is TRBJ2-4; D unresolved. The receptor comes from a female donor with papillary thyroid cancer or a benign thyroid nodule (not recorded which). Some clones in this sample may be carry-over from other donors' samples. The sample taken for sequencing was adjacent normal tissue. The CDR3 is CASSLDRIKNTLAKNIQYF. CDR3 DNA: TGTGCCAGCAGCTTAGATCGGATTAAGAACACTCTAGCCAAAAACATTCAGTACTTC.